Listed here is a single TCR beta chain. Under the authors' procedure: Nucleated cell number was recorded as an estimate derived from reference gene primer amplification. Measured with immunoSEQ multiplex PCR; TCRdb has only the in-frame clones, and not every one. V, J and clone size are taken as reported in that table, and D and trimming were inferred from the DNA itself. The table records 100,000 to 150,000 clones, 85% of them present only once. Germline assignment: CDR1 SGHRS and CDR2 YFSETQ. The CDR3 has 17 amino acids. Trimming shortened V by 1 base and J by 3 bases, and 16 bases separated the two germline ends. This sample is drawn from a study of blood T cell repertoires in COVID-19. Study summary: Specimens from acute and convalescent COVID-19 originated in the United States, Italy and Spain. Sources were T cells, B-cell-depleted T cells, or PBMCs; the material itself was cDNA or gDNA.

The chain links TRBV5-1 to TRBJ2-2; TRBD1 is a possible D gene (6 bases). The origin of this receptor is a man older than 75 with active or convalescent COVID-19. Sequencing was performed on peripheral blood. The CDR3 loop is CASSLQGGTDYTGELFF. The CDR3, as DNA: TGCGCCAGCAGCTTGCAAGGGGGAACCGATTACACCGGGGAGCTGTTTTTT.